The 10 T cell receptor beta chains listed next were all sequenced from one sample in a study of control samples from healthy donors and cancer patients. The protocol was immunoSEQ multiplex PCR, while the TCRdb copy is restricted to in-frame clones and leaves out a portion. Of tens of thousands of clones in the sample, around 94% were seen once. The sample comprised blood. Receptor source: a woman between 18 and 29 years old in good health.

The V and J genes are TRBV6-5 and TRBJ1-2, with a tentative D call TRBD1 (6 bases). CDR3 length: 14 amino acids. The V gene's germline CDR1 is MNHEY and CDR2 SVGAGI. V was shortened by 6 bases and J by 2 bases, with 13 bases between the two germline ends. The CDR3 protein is CASSPGAANYGYTF. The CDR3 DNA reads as TGTGCCAGCAGCCCGGGGGCAGCAAACTATGGCTACACCTTC.

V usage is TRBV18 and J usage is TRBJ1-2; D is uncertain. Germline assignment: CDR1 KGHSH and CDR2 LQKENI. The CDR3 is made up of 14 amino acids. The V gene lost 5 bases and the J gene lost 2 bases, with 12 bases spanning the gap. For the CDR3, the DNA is TGTGCCAGCTCAAGTAGGACCCCCAACTATGGCTACACCTTC. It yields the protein CASSSRTPNYGYTF.

The CDR3 coding sequence is TGCGCCAGCAGCCAAGATCGGGATACGCAGTATTTT. The encoded protein is CASSQDRDTQYF. V is TRBV4-1 and J is TRBJ2-3; D remains unclear. The germline V gene encodes CDR1 MGHRA and CDR2 YSYEKL. V lost 0 bases and J lost 6, with 4 bases in between. The CDR3 is made up of 12 amino acids.

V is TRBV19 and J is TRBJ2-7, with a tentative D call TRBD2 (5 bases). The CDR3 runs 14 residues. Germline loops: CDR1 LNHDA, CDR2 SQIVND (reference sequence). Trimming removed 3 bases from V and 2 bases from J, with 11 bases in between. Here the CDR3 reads CASSMYSGAYEQYF. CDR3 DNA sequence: TGTGCCAGTAGTATGTACAGCGGCGCCTACGAGCAGTACTTC.

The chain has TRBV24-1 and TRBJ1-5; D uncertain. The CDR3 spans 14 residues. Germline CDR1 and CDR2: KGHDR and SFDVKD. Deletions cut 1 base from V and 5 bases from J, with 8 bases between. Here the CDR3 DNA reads TGTGCCACCAGTGATTTTTGGGTTGATCAGCCCCAGCATTTT. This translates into CATSDFWVDQPQHF.

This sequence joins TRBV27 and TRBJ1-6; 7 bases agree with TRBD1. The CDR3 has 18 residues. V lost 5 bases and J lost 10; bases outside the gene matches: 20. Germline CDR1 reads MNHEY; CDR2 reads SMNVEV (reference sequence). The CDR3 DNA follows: TGTGCCAGCAGTCTCCTCCGGACGACAGGGCCCGGGGGGTCACCCCTCCACTTT. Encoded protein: CASSLLRTTGPGGSPLHF.

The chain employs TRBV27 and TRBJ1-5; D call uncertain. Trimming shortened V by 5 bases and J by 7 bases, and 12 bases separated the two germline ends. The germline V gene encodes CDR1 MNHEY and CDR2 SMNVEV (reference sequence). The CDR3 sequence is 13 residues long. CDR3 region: CASSMEERQPQHF. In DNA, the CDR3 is TGTGCCAGCAGTATGGAGGAGCGGCAGCCCCAGCATTTT.

CDR3 in amino acids: CASSSFATGIYEQYF. As DNA, the CDR3 is TGTGCCAGCAGTTCCTTCGCCACCGGTATTTACGAGCAGTACTTC. V gene TRBV27 combines with J gene TRBJ2-7, with D unclear. The CDR3 covers 15 residues. Germline CDR1 is MNHEY and CDR2 is SMNVEV (reference sequence). Trimming removed 4 bases from V and 4 bases from J, with 17 bases in between.

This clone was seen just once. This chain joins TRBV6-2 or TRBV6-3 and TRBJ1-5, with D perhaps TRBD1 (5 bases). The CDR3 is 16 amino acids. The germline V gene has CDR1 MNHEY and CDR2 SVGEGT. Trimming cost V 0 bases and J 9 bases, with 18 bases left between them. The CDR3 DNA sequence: TGTGCCAGCAGTTACTCGGGGATGGGGCTCCCCGGGCCCCAGCATTTT. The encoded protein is CASSYSGMGLPGPQHF.

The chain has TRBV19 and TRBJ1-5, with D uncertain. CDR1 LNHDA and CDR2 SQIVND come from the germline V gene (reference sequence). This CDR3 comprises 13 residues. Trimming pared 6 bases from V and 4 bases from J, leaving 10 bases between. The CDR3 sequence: CASRNLGNQPQHF. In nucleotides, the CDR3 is TGTGCCAGTAGAAACTTAGGGAATCAGCCCCAGCATTTT.